The clone carrying this TCR beta chain was seen repeatedly, ten times or more. Trimming left V 5 bases short and J 14 bases short, with 10 bases between. This CDR3 comprises 11 residues. The data stem from a study of CD8 T cells in ankylosing spondylitis. TCRdb re-derived calls from the 5' RACE reads in MiXCR, one entry per CDR3 protein. This sample yields about 240,000 distinct CDR3 sequences, of which 8.6% are seen a single time; nearly 7% belongs to the top ten. This receptor was obtained from a male donor with ankylosing spondylitis or in good health (not recorded which). Specimen: blood, either unsorted or a sorted T cell fraction (not recorded which). This sequence joins TRBV12-3 or TRBV12-4 and TRBJ1-6; D call uncertain. Here the CDR3 DNA reads TGTGCCAGCAGTCTCACAAGAACCCTCCACTTT. This gives the protein CASSLTRTLHF.